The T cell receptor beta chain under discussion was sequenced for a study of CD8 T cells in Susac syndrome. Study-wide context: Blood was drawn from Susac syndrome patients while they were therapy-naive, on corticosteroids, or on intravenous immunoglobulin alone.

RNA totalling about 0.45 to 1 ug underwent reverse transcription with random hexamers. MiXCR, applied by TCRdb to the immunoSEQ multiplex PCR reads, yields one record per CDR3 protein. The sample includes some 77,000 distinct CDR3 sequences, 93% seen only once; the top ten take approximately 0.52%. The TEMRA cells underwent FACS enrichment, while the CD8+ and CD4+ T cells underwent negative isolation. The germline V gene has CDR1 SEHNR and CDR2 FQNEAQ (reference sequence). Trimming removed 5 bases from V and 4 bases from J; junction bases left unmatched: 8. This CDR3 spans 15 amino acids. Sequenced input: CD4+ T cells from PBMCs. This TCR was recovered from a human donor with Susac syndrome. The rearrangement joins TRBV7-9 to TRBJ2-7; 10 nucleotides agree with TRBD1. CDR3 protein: CASSDQTGGDYEQYF. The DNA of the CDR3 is TGTGCCAGCAGCGACCAGACAGGGGGCGATTACGAGCAGTACTTC.